Below, 19 T cell receptor beta chains from the same sample are listed, as sequenced in a study of glioma-infiltrating T cells after dendritic cell vaccination. TCRdb's table, derived via immunoSEQ multiplex PCR, lists solely in-frame clones and lacks some. Of tens of thousands of clones in the sample, almost 85% were seen once. The specimen was blood, collected before dendritic cell vaccination. The receptors originated from a human donor with glioblastoma.

The chain carries TRBV5-5 and TRBJ1-3; D is unclear. Per the germline V gene, CDR1 is SGHKS and CDR2 is YYEKEE (reference sequence). Deletions cut 1 base from V and 2 bases from J, with 10 bases between. The CDR3 contains 15 residues. Here the CDR3 DNA reads TGTGCCAGCAGCTTGTCCGGCGGGGCTGGAAACACCATATATTTT. It specifies CASSLSGGAGNTIYF.

The table lists this clone with a few counts. This chain joins TRBV18 and TRBJ1-2; the match to TRBD1 covers 7 bases. Germline trimming cut 3 bases from V and 5 bases from J; bases unmatched to any gene: 6. Per germline, CDR1 KGHSH and CDR2 LQKENI. The CDR3 sequence is 14 residues long. CDR3 DNA: TGTGCCAGCTCACCCCGGACAGGAACTTATGGCTACACCTTC. It codes for CASSPRTGTYGYTF.

J is TRBJ1-5 and V is TRBV29-1; D is possibly TRBD1 (6 bases). V lost 4 bases and J 9 bases, leaving 16 bases between the germline ends. This CDR3 is 13 amino acids long. Germline CDR1 and CDR2: SQVTM and ANQGSEA. DNA for the CDR3: TGCAGCGTTGGGCAGGGGAGATTCGCGCCCCAGCATTTT. Protein: CSVGQGRFAPQHF.

CDR3 region: CASSLELAGGYEQFF. In DNA form, the CDR3 reads TGTGCCAGCAGCTTGGAACTAGCGGGGGGATATGAGCAGTTCTTC. The chain combines TRBV5-4 with TRBJ2-1; 12 positions agree with TRBD2. Looked up from germline, CDR1 is SGHNT and CDR2 is YYREEE (reference sequence). The CDR3 runs 15 residues. Trimming cost V 0 bases and J 8 bases; bases outside gene matches: 3.

This chain links TRBV19 with TRBJ1-2; 7 bases are shared with TRBD1. In germline, CDR1 is LNHDA, CDR2 SQIVND (reference sequence). The junction had 17 bases not matched to a gene; V was cut back by 7 bases and J by 3 bases. The CDR3 is 17 amino acids. The CDR3 loop reads CASTLSGQAEADYGYTF. Here the CDR3 DNA reads TGTGCCAGTACCCTCTCAGGACAGGCTGAGGCGGACTATGGCTACACCTTC.

V usage is TRBV6-5 and J usage is TRBJ1-5; the D gene is possibly TRBD1 (6 bases). V was shortened by 7 bases and J by 7 bases, with 20 bases between the two germline ends. CDR3 length: 15 residues. The germline V gene encodes CDR1 MNHEY and CDR2 SVGAGI. DNA of the CDR3: TGTGCCAGCAAACTTAAGGGGGAAGGCTGGCAGCCCCAGCATTTT. It translates to CASKLKGEGWQPQHF.

This clone came up a few times. This rearrangement joins TRBV2 to TRBJ2-7, with TRBD1 identical over 10 bases. Trimming took 3 bases from V and 4 from J; bases not matched to a gene: 3. The CDR3 runs 14 residues. Per the germline V gene, CDR1 is SNHLY and CDR2 is FYNNEI. For the CDR3, the DNA is TGTGCCAGCAGTGAGTTGGGACAGGGGTACGAGCAGTACGTC. It codes for CASSELGQGYEQYV.

The chain combines TRBV7-6 with TRBJ1-2; no reliable D call. The CDR3 has 15 amino acids. Germline assignment: CDR1 SGHVS and CDR2 FNYEAQ. The germline V and J ends were trimmed by 5 bases and 4 bases, with 17 bases remaining between them. CDR3 nucleotides: TGTGCCAGCAGCCCCCACGAAACTCGAGCCTATGGCTACACCTTC. This encodes CASSPHETRAYGYTF.

The chain links TRBV6-5 to TRBJ2-7; weak D call: TRBD1 (5 bases). Germline V gene lookup returns CDR1 MNHEY and CDR2 SVGAGI. The V end was cut by 8 bases, the J end by 2 bases, with 13 bases between. The CDR3 runs to 13 residues. Here the CDR3 DNA reads TGTGCCAGCGGCAGGGAATTAGCCTACGAGCAGTACTTC. It encodes CASGRELAYEQYF.

The CDR3 DNA reads TGTGCCTGGACTAGCGGGAGGGCCCCGTACAATGAGCAGTTCTTC. It specifies CAWTSGRAPYNEQFF. V usage is TRBV30 and J usage is TRBJ2-1; the match to TRBD2 covers 12 bases. The CDR3 totals 15 residues. The V gene's germline CDR1 is GTSNPN and CDR2 SVGIG (reference sequence). The V segment lost 4 bases and the J segment 4 bases; nucleotides outside the gene matches: 5.

This clone was found once. The chain has TRBV25-1 and TRBJ2-5, with 10 bases matching TRBD1. This CDR3 has 15 amino acids. The germline CDR1 and CDR2 sequences are MGHDK and SYGVNS. V lost 5 bases and J lost 5; bases outside the gene matches: 8. The DNA for the CDR3 is TGTGCCAGCAGTATGACAGGGGGCGGGAAGGAGACCCAGTACTTC. This translates into CASSMTGGGKETQYF.

This chain uses TRBV5-1 with TRBJ2-7; 10 nucleotides line up with TRBD1. J lost 1 base, V lost 4 bases, and 8 bases had no gene match. CDR1 is SGHRS and CDR2 is YFSETQ in the germline V gene. CDR3 length: 16 amino acids. CDR3 nucleotide sequence: TGCGCCAGCAGCATTAGACAGGGGGCGGGATCCTACGAGCAGTACTTC. This codes for CASSIRQGAGSYEQYF.

This chain connects TRBV21-1 to TRBJ2-2; the D call TRBD2 from the table was never checked on the DNA. TRBV21-1 is deemed a pseudogene. The CDR3 contains 19 residues. The CDR3 DNA sequence: TGTGCCAGCAGCAAAGCGTGGGACGGGAGTAGAGTACACACCGGGGAGCTGTTTTTT. Its translation: CASSKAWDGSRVHTGELFF.

The chain is built from TRBV5-6 and TRBJ2-2, with 8 bases that match TRBD1. V lost 7 bases, J lost 4 bases, and 9 bases stayed unmatched. CDR1 SGHDT and CDR2 YYEEEE come from the germline V gene. The CDR3 loop spans 15 amino acids. CDR3 amino acids: CASGQTGAGTGELFF. The CDR3 DNA sequence: TGTGCCAGCGGACAGACAGGGGCGGGCACCGGGGAGCTGTTTTTT.

The rearrangement uses TRBV9 and TRBJ1-4; tentatively, D is TRBD1 (6 bases). The germline V gene encodes CDR1 SGDLS and CDR2 YYNGEE. V was clipped by 0 bases and J by 8 bases, with 14 bases between them. The CDR3 covers 15 residues. The CDR3 DNA reads TGTGCCAGCAGCGTAGTGTCAGGGGAGAGAGAAAAACTGTTTTTT. This codes for CASSVVSGEREKLFF.

This chain joins TRBV19 and TRBJ2-2, with TRBD1 matching 7 bases. CDR1 is LNHDA and CDR2 is SQIVND in the germline V gene (reference sequence). V trimming: 10 bases; J trimming: 3 bases; junction bases outside the gene matches: 8. The CDR3 totals 14 residues. The CDR3 DNA sequence: TGTGCCACTGCGACAGGGAAGGACACCGGGGAGCTGTTTTTT. Translating it yields CATATGKDTGELFF.

The rearrangement uses TRBV9 and TRBJ1-5; 10 bases match TRBD1. The CDR3 has 15 residues. Germline-derived CDR1 and CDR2 are SGDLS and YYNGEE. V gave up 0 bases and J gave up 6 bases; unmatched junction bases: 3. For the CDR3, the DNA is TGTGCCAGCAGCGTAGGTTGGACAGGGGGTCAGCCCCAGCATTTT. It specifies CASSVGWTGGQPQHF.

The V and J genes are TRBV19 and TRBJ1-6, with D perhaps TRBD1 (5 bases). V was cut by 4 bases and J by 5 bases, with 12 bases left in between. Germline assignment: CDR1 LNHDA and CDR2 SQIVND (reference sequence). CDR3 length equals 15 residues. The CDR3 DNA reads TGTGCCAGTAGTAAAGGGGTAGTCAATAATTCACCCCTCCACTTT. This gives the protein CASSKGVVNNSPLHF.

This CDR3 reads CAISDSGGSGEQYV. The CDR3 nucleotides are TGTGCCATCAGTGATTCGGGGGGCTCGGGCGAGCAGTACGTC. The V call is TRBV10-3, the J call TRBJ2-7, with D perhaps TRBD2 (7 bases). The CDR3 is 14 residues long. The germline V gene has CDR1 ENHRY and CDR2 SYGVKD. The V end was cut by 3 bases, the J end by 6 bases, with 15 bases between.